The entry that follows covers one TCR beta chain sequence. CDR1 is SGHRS and CDR2 is YFSETQ in the germline V gene. With V trimmed by 4 bases and J by 3 bases, 7 bases remained unmatched. The CDR3 runs 15 residues. This specimen comes from a study of identical twins. Using its own MiXCR run on the 5' RACE reads, TCRdb lists one record per CDR3 protein. The data show 450,000 to 600,000 distinct CDR3 sequences, 20% to 25% seen once. In addition, the sample was reused for a study of yellow fever vaccine responses in identical twins.

The clonotype was recovered from a woman under 30 in good health. The chain recombines TRBV5-1 with TRBJ2-3, with TRBD2 matching 8 bases. The sample taken for sequencing was CD4+ T cells sorted from blood. CDR3 coding DNA: TGCGCCAGCAGCGCCAGCGGGAGAGTGACAGATACGCAGTATTTT. This codes for CASSASGRVTDTQYF.